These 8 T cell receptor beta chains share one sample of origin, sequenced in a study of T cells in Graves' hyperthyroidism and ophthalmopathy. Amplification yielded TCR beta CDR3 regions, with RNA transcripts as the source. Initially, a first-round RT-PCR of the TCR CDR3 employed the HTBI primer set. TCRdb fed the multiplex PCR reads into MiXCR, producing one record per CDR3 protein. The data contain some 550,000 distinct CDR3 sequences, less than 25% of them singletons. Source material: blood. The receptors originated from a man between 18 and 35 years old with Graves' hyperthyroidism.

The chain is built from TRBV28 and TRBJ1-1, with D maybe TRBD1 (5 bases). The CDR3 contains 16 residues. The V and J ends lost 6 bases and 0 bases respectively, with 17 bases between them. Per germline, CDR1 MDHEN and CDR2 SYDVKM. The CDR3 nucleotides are TGTGCCAGCAGGTCGGGGCAGGGCTGGTTGAACACTGAAGCTTTCTTT. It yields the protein CASRSGQGWLNTEAFF.

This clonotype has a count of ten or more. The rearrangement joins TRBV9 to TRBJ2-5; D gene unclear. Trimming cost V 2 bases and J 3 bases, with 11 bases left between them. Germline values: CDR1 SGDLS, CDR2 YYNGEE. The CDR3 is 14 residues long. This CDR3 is CASSVADGEETQYF. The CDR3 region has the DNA TGTGCCAGCAGCGTGGCAGACGGCGAAGAGACCCAGTACTTC.

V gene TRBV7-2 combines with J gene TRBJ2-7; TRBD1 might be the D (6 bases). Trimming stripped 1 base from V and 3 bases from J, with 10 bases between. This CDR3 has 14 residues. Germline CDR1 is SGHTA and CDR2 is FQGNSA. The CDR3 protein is CASSLGGPNYEQYF. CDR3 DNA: TGTGCCAGCAGCTTAGGGGGGCCCAACTACGAGCAGTACTTC.

CDR3 protein: CASSFYSKGASGNTIYF. The DNA for the CDR3 is TGTGCCAGCAGCTTTTACTCTAAGGGCGCCTCTGGAAACACCATATATTTT. This chain links TRBV11-2 with TRBJ1-3; D unclear. Germline V gives CDR1 SGHAT, CDR2 FQNNGV. V was cut by 3 bases and J by 0 bases, with 15 bases left in between. There are 17 residues in the CDR3. Combining the CDR3 with reference TRBV11-2 and TRBJ1-3 gives the whole variable domain EAGVAQSPRYKIIEKRQSVAFWCNPISGHATLYWYQQILGQGPKLLIQFQNNGVVDDSQLPKDRFSAERLKGVDSTLKIQPAKLEDSAVYLCASSFYSKGASGNTIYFGEGSWLTVV.

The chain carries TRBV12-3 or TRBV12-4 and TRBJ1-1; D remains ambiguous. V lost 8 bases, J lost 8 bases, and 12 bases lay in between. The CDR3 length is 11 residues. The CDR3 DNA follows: TGTGCCAGCGGATCGGGCAGAGAAGCTTTCTTT. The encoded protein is CASGSGREAFF.

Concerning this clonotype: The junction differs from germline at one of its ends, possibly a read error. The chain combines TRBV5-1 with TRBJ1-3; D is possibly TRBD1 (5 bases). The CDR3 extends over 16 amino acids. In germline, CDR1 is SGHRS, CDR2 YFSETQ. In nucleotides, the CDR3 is TGCGCCAGCAGCACAGGACAACTTTTCTCTAGAAACACCATATATTTT. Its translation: CASSTGQLFSRNTIYF. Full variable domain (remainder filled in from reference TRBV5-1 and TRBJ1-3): KAGVTQTPRYLIKTRGQQVTLSCSPISGHRSVSWYQQTPGQGLQFLFEYFSETQRNKGNFPGRFSGRQFSNSRSEMNVSTLELGDSALYLCASSTGQLFSRNTIYFGEGSWLTVV.

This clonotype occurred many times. The CDR3: CASSLPPGSAANTQYF. CDR3 bases: TGTGCCAGCAGCCTACCCCCCGGGTCGGCAGCCAATACGCAGTATTTT. The chain couples TRBV5-6 to TRBJ2-3, with D hard to call. Germline V gene sequence: CDR1 SGHDT, CDR2 YYEEEE. V was cut by 4 bases and J by 7 bases, with 22 bases left in between. The CDR3 sequence is 16 residues long.

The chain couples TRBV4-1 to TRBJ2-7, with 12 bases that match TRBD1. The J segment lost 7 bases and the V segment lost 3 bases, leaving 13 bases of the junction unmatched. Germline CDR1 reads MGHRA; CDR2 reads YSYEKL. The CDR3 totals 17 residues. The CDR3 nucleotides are TGCGCCAGCAGCCAGGTTTATCGGGACAGGGGGCCGAGGGAGCAGTACTTC. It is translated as CASSQVYRDRGPREQYF.